A selection of T cell receptor beta chains follows, all from one sample in a study of response to subunit inactivated influenza vaccine. MiXCR was run by TCRdb on the RT-PCR reads, yielding one entry per CDR3 protein. The table lists fewer than 200,000 distinct CDR3 sequences, about a tenth of them singletons, with around 9.9% in the top ten. The source material was non-naive T cells sorted from PBMCs, sampled on the day of vaccination. Every receptor here comes from a man aged 50 or older who received an inactivated influenza vaccine. Each CDR3 is given with its conserved first and last residue. A D gene is named only where the DNA matches it firmly. Where a row states a size, it is once, few, many or the class of an expanded clone; other rows omit it.

j_gene: TRBJ2-5; d_gene: TRBD2; abundance: few; v_gene: TRBV7-2; CDR3aa: CASSLGSPGLGGETQYF; CDR3nt: TGTGCCAGCAGCTTAGGTTCGCCGGGACTAGGAGGCGAGACCCAGTACTTC
j_gene: TRBJ2-1; d_gene: .; abundance: many; v_gene: TRBV9; CDR3aa: CASSVLPNNEQFF; CDR3nt: TGTGCCAGCAGCGTACTCCCTAACAATGAGCAGTTCTTC
j_gene: TRBJ2-7; d_gene: TRBD1; abundance: many; v_gene: TRBV7-9; CDR3aa: CASSLTYRGSPEQYF; CDR3nt: TGTGCCAGCAGCCTTACTTACAGGGGATCCCCCGAGCAGTACTTC
j_gene: TRBJ2-2; d_gene: .; abundance: .; v_gene: TRBV30; CDR3aa: CAWSSQGTGELFF; CDR3nt: TGTGCCTGGAGCTCCCAGGGCACCGGGGAGCTGTTTTTT
j_gene: TRBJ2-5; d_gene: .; abundance: .; v_gene: TRBV4-2; CDR3aa: CASSQEVTYTQRGTQYF; CDR3nt: TGTGCCAGCAGCCAAGAGGTGACATATACCCAGAGGGGGACCCAGTACTTC
j_gene: TRBJ1-2; d_gene: .; abundance: .; v_gene: TRBV5-1; CDR3aa: CASSPKDDGINYGYTF; CDR3nt: TGCGCCAGCAGCCCAAAGGATGACGGAATTAACTATGGCTACACCTTC
j_gene: TRBJ2-5; d_gene: TRBD2; abundance: few; v_gene: TRBV20-1; CDR3aa: CSASLAGLETQYF; CDR3nt: TGCAGTGCTAGTTTAGCGGGGTTGGAGACCCAGTACTTC
j_gene: TRBJ2-5; d_gene: TRBD2; abundance: few; v_gene: TRBV7-3; CDR3aa: CASSLDEVAGLETQYF; CDR3nt: TGTGCCAGCAGCTTAGATGAGGTAGCGGGATTGGAGACCCAGTACTTC
j_gene: TRBJ2-1; d_gene: TRBD1; abundance: many; v_gene: TRBV2; CDR3aa: CASERQGINQFF; CDR3nt: TGTGCCAGCGAAAGACAGGGAATAAATCAGTTCTTC
j_gene: TRBJ2-1; d_gene: .; abundance: .; v_gene: TRBV7-8; CDR3aa: CASEGYNEQFF; CDR3nt: TGTGCCAGTGAGGGCTACAATGAGCAGTTCTTC
j_gene: TRBJ2-7; d_gene: .; abundance: few; v_gene: TRBV2; CDR3aa: CASKQSYEQYF; CDR3nt: TGTGCCAGCAAGCAGTCCTACGAGCAGTACTTC
j_gene: TRBJ2-3; d_gene: .; abundance: many; v_gene: TRBV7-2; CDR3aa: CASSLESQGGAYF; CDR3nt: TGTGCCAGCAGCTTAGAATCACAGGGTGGGGCGTATTTT
j_gene: TRBJ1-2; d_gene: .; abundance: few; v_gene: TRBV5-1; CDR3aa: CASSSRGDGYTF; CDR3nt: TGCGCCAGCAGCTCCCGGGGAGATGGCTACACCTTC
j_gene: TRBJ2-1; d_gene: TRBD1; abundance: .; v_gene: TRBV28; CDR3aa: CASSLPPGQGLGNEQFF; CDR3nt: TGTGCCAGCAGTCTACCCCCGGGACAGGGGCTGGGGAATGAGCAGTTCTTC
j_gene: TRBJ2-1; d_gene: TRBD2; abundance: .; v_gene: TRBV12-5; CDR3aa: CASGLRSGVSYNEQFF; CDR3nt: TGTGCTAGTGGTTTACGCAGCGGGGTCTCCTACAATGAGCAGTTCTTC
j_gene: TRBJ1-2; d_gene: .; abundance: .; v_gene: TRBV2; CDR3aa: CASSEMEGSGSYTF; CDR3nt: TGTGCCAGCAGTGAAATGGAGGGCTCGGGCAGCTACACCTTC
j_gene: TRBJ2-6; d_gene: .; abundance: .; v_gene: TRBV12-3/TRBV12-4; CDR3aa: CACSLWRVFSGSGANVLTF; CDR3nt: TGTGCCTGCAGTTTATGGAGGGTTTTCTCGGGCTCTGGGGCCAACGTCCTGACTTTC
j_gene: TRBJ2-7; d_gene: .; abundance: many; v_gene: TRBV4-3; CDR3aa: CASSQAFRTGTPYEQYF; CDR3nt: TGCGCCAGCAGCCAAGCCTTCAGAACCGGGACCCCGTACGAGCAGTACTTC
j_gene: TRBJ1-6; d_gene: .; abundance: few; v_gene: TRBV6-5; CDR3aa: CASSYRGRYSPLHF; CDR3nt: TGTGCCAGCAGTTACCGGGGGCGATATTCACCCCTCCACTTT
j_gene: TRBJ1-1; d_gene: .; abundance: .; v_gene: TRBV20-1; CDR3aa: CSARNPGERTEAFF; CDR3nt: TGCAGTGCTAGAAATCCGGGGGAACGCACTGAAGCTTTCTTT
j_gene: TRBJ1-1; d_gene: TRBD1; abundance: many; v_gene: TRBV27; CDR3aa: CASSPLGQANTEAFF; CDR3nt: TGTGCCAGCAGTCCCCTGGGACAGGCGAACACTGAAGCTTTCTTT
j_gene: TRBJ2-2; d_gene: TRBD1; abundance: many; v_gene: TRBV7-2; CDR3aa: CASSVRQGANTGELFF; CDR3nt: TGTGCCAGCAGCGTACGACAGGGGGCGAACACCGGGGAGCTGTTTTTT
j_gene: TRBJ2-7; d_gene: TRBD1; abundance: many; v_gene: TRBV19; CDR3aa: CASSPAGTGDSGNEQYF; CDR3nt: TGTGCCAGTAGTCCCGCCGGGACAGGGGATTCCGGGAACGAGCAGTACTTC
j_gene: TRBJ2-3; d_gene: .; abundance: few; v_gene: TRBV6-5; CDR3aa: CASSYNGYSTDTQYF; CDR3nt: TGTGCCAGCAGTTACAACGGCTACTCAACAGATACGCAGTATTTT
j_gene: TRBJ2-1; d_gene: TRBD2; abundance: many; v_gene: TRBV20-1; CDR3aa: CSARDYSGGGSYNEQFF; CDR3nt: TGCAGTGCTCGTGACTATAGCGGGGGGGGCTCCTACAATGAGCAGTTCTTC
j_gene: TRBJ1-2; d_gene: .; abundance: few; v_gene: TRBV21-1; CDR3aa: CASSKVVSGECGYTF; CDR3nt: TGTGCCAGCAGCAAAGTTGTGTCAGGGGAGTGTGGCTACACCTTC
j_gene: TRBJ2-1; d_gene: TRBD1; abundance: .; v_gene: TRBV20-1; CDR3aa: CSARGDRGMYEQFF; CDR3nt: TGCAGTGCTAGAGGGGACAGGGGGATGTATGAGCAGTTCTTC
j_gene: TRBJ2-5; d_gene: TRBD2; abundance: .; v_gene: TRBV4-3; CDR3aa: CASSQGLADLQETQYF; CDR3nt: TGCGCCAGCAGCCAAGGACTAGCGGACCTACAAGAGACCCAGTACTTC
j_gene: TRBJ2-2; d_gene: TRBD2; abundance: many; v_gene: TRBV11-2; CDR3aa: CASSLWGRAGELFF; CDR3nt: TGTGCCAGCAGCTTATGGGGGAGGGCCGGGGAGCTGTTTTTT
j_gene: TRBJ2-5; d_gene: TRBD2; abundance: few; v_gene: TRBV6-2/TRBV6-3; CDR3aa: CASSSRGLAQETQYF; CDR3nt: TGTGCCAGCAGTTCCCGCGGACTAGCGCAAGAGACCCAGTACTTC
j_gene: TRBJ2-3; d_gene: TRBD2; abundance: few; v_gene: TRBV5-6; CDR3aa: CASSPPLAGVRADTQYF; CDR3nt: TGTGCCAGCAGCCCCCCACTAGCGGGAGTTCGGGCAGATACGCAGTATTTT
j_gene: TRBJ2-7; d_gene: TRBD2; abundance: many; v_gene: TRBV5-5; CDR3aa: CASRRLAGLSSYEQYF; CDR3nt: TGTGCCAGCAGACGACTAGCGGGGTTGAGCTCCTACGAGCAGTACTTC
j_gene: TRBJ1-5; d_gene: .; abundance: many; v_gene: TRBV5-1; CDR3aa: CASSLSGDSNQPQHF; CDR3nt: TGCGCCAGCAGCTTGTCAGGAGATAGCAATCAGCCCCAGCATTTT
j_gene: TRBJ1-2; d_gene: .; abundance: many; v_gene: TRBV28; CDR3aa: CASSLANYGYTF; CDR3nt: TGTGCCAGCAGTTTAGCTAACTATGGCTACACCTTC
j_gene: TRBJ2-1; d_gene: .; abundance: .; v_gene: TRBV23-1; CDR3aa: CASSHPRTEGFF; CDR3nt: TGCGCCAGCAGTCACCCTCGGACAGAGGGGTTCTTC
j_gene: TRBJ1-4; d_gene: .; abundance: few; v_gene: TRBV14; CDR3aa: CASSHFSGEKLFF; CDR3nt: TGTGCCAGCAGCCATTTTAGCGGTGAAAAACTGTTTTTT
j_gene: TRBJ2-1; d_gene: TRBD2; abundance: .; v_gene: TRBV12-3/TRBV12-4; CDR3aa: CASTLSGGGINEQFF; CDR3nt: TGTGCCAGCACCCTAAGCGGGGGTGGTATTAATGAGCAGTTCTTC
j_gene: TRBJ2-1; d_gene: .; abundance: many; v_gene: TRBV18; CDR3aa: CASSPPNSYNEQFF; CDR3nt: TGTGCCAGCTCACCACCTAATTCTTACAATGAGCAGTTCTTC
j_gene: TRBJ1-2; d_gene: .; abundance: .; v_gene: TRBV7-6; CDR3aa: CASSSGTRTGDYGYTF; CDR3nt: TGTGCCAGCAGCTCAGGGACACGGACTGGGGACTATGGCTACACCTTC
j_gene: TRBJ1-5; d_gene: .; abundance: many; v_gene: TRBV28; CDR3aa: CASSTGTSNQPQHF; CDR3nt: TGTGCCAGCAGCACCGGGACGAGCAATCAGCCCCAGCATTTT